This TCR beta chain was found in a study of early T cells in non-severe SARS-CoV-2 infection. General study points: Missing private and CD4 specificities, VDJdb matching favored anti-spike CD8 responses.

This clonotype has a count of ten or more. No antigen is known for it. TCRdb used MiXCR to reprocess the 5' RACE reads, holding one entry per CDR3 protein. The repertoire holds tens of thousands of distinct CDR3 sequences, with approximately 7% as singletons. This CDR3 has 15 amino acids. Per germline, CDR1 MNHGY and CDR2 SAAAGT. The V end was cut by 6 bases, the J end by 2 bases, with 14 bases between. The rearrangement uses TRBV6-8 and TRBJ2-1; D gene uncertain. This clonotype was obtained from an adult who was a healthcare worker with PCR-confirmed SARS-CoV-2 infection or an uninfected control (not recorded which). Sequenced: whole blood. In DNA form, the CDR3 reads TGTGCCAGCAGCTCTCAATATGACACCTACAATGAGCAGTTCTTC. Its protein product is CASSSQYDTYNEQFF.